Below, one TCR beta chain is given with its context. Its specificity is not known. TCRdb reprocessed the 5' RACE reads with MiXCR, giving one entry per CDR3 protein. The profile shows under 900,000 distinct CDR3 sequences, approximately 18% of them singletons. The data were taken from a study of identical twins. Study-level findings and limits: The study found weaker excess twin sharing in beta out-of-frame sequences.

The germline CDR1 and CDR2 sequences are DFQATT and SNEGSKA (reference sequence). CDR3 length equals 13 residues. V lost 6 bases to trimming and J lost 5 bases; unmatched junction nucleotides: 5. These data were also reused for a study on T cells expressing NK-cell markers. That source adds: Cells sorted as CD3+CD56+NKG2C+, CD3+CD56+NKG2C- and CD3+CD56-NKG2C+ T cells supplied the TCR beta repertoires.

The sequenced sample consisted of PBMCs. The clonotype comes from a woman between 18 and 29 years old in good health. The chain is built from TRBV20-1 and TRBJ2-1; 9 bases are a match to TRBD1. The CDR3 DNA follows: TGCAGTGCGCCTCGACAGGGGGACAATGAGCAGTTCTTC. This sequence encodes CSAPRQGDNEQFF.